The sequence of this T cell receptor beta chain was determined in a study of cytomegalovirus exposure and HLA in healthy donors. 13 Jbeta primers and 60 Vbeta primers were used for the PCR. Some clones are missing from TCRdb's copy, which holds only in-frame ones; the method was immunoSEQ multiplex PCR. The repertoire has about 60,000 clones, 70% to 80% of them found once; the top ten carry approximately 3.3%. Findings of the study overall: In a later analysis, a missense DCLRE1C variant was linked to TCR beta V- and J-gene trimming. It emerged from a later analysis that several of the most significant clusters appeared to be linked to common viral pathogens.

This clone has only one observation. The antigen remains unidentified. In germline, CDR1 is SGHAT, CDR2 FQNNGV. The CDR3 has 16 amino acids. Trimming shortened V by 5 bases and J by 0 bases, and 16 bases separated the two germline ends. The sample taken for sequencing was PBMCs. The receptor was derived from a woman aged 40 to 50 in good health and CMV-seropositive. The rearrangement joins TRBV11-2 to TRBJ1-1, with D possibly TRBD1 on 5 matching bases. This CDR3 reads CASSLARTRLNTEAFF. CDR3 DNA sequence: TGTGCCAGCAGCCTGGCCCGGACACGCTTGAACACTGAAGCTTTCTTT.